Listed here are 11 T cell receptor beta chains from one sample, sequenced in a study of OX40 agonist ivuxolimab in advanced cancers. Clones were sequenced by immunoSEQ multiplex PCR, and TCRdb holds only the in-frame ones, with some missing. The sample lists roughly 24,000 clones, about four fifths occurring once. Sequencing was performed on CD4+ or CD8+ T cells sorted from blood, taken in a trial of the OX40 agonist ivuxolimab. These receptors all come from an adult with an advanced solid tumor such as melanoma, head and neck, liver or kidney cancer.

The rearrangement uses TRBV14 and TRBJ1-4; D is perhaps TRBD1 (5 bases). The germline gives CDR1 SGHDN, CDR2 FVKESK. V was shortened by 5 bases and J by 6 bases, with 10 bases between the two germline ends. The CDR3 extends over 13 amino acids. The CDR3 sequence: CASSFLGDEKLFF. In nucleotides, the CDR3 is TGTGCCAGCAGCTTCTTAGGGGATGAAAAACTGTTTTTT.

The rearrangement joins TRBV30 to TRBJ2-1, with TRBD1 matching over 8 bases. This CDR3 spans 13 amino acids. CDR1 GTSNPN and CDR2 SVGIG come from the germline V gene (reference sequence). The junction had 5 bases not matched to a gene; V was cut back by 2 bases and J by 8 bases. The CDR3 reads CAWSKGQGHEQFF. CDR3 nucleotides: TGTGCCTGGAGTAAAGGACAGGGCCATGAGCAGTTCTTC.

CDR3 nucleotides: TGTGCCAGCAGTTTATGGGGAAACCCGTCCTACGAGCAGTACTTC. Protein product: CASSLWGNPSYEQYF. The chain recombines TRBV28 with TRBJ2-7; D unclear. This CDR3 spans 15 amino acids. Trimming removed 0 bases from V and 1 base from J, with 10 bases in between. Germline loops: CDR1 MDHEN, CDR2 SYDVKM.

Written as DNA, the CDR3 is TGTGCCAGCAGCCCCCAGGGGAAAGGGGGAGACACCGGGGAGCTGTTTTTT. Its protein is CASSPQGKGGDTGELFF. This chain connects TRBV7-2 to TRBJ2-2; D is perhaps TRBD1 (6 bases). The V and J ends lost 5 bases and 3 bases respectively, with 19 bases between them. The CDR3 contains 17 residues. The V gene's germline CDR1 is SGHTA and CDR2 FQGNSA.

The chain links TRBV10-2 to TRBJ2-2; 7 bases fit TRBD1. V trimming: 4 bases; J trimming: 4 bases; junction bases outside the gene matches: 6. The CDR3 covers 15 residues. Looked up from germline, CDR1 is WSHSY and CDR2 is SAAADI. CDR3 sequence (DNA): TGCGCCAGCAGTGGGCCGGGACAGTTCACCGGGGAGCTGTTTTTT. It translates to CASSGPGQFTGELFF.

The V call is TRBV30, the J call TRBJ2-7; no firm D call. V lost 2 bases and J lost 0, with 8 bases in between. CDR1 GTSNPN and CDR2 SVGIG come from the germline V gene (reference sequence). This CDR3 has 13 amino acids. CDR3 loop: CAWSIRSSYEQYF. The DNA of the CDR3 is TGTGCCTGGAGTATACGTAGCTCCTACGAGCAGTACTTC.

V usage is TRBV6-1 and J usage is TRBJ2-7; 10 positions agree with TRBD2. J lost 7 bases, V lost 1 base, and 4 bases had no gene match. CDR1 and CDR2 (germline): MNHNS, SASEGT. This CDR3 spans 14 amino acids. The CDR3 sequence is CASSEGGLAREQYF. The CDR3 nucleotides read TGTGCCAGCAGTGAAGGGGGACTAGCGCGGGAGCAGTACTTC.

This clone was counted between two and nine times. CDR3 coding DNA: TGCGCCAGCAGCCAAGCCGGAGAGGGAAACTACGAGCAGTACTTC. This codes for CASSQAGEGNYEQYF. V is TRBV4-1 and J is TRBJ2-7, with a possible D match to TRBD2 (5 bases). The CDR3 is made up of 15 amino acids. The germline gives CDR1 MGHRA, CDR2 YSYEKL. V gave up 1 base and J gave up 3 bases, with 13 bases separating them.

This chain links TRBV7-6 with TRBJ2-7; 8 positions agree with TRBD2. The germline gives CDR1 SGHVS, CDR2 FNYEAQ. The CDR3 contains 16 residues. V lost 1 base to trimming and J lost 3 bases; unmatched junction nucleotides: 8. The chain's CDR3 is CASSLGIGLAVYEQYF. CDR3 sequence (DNA): TGTGCCAGCAGCTTAGGAATCGGACTAGCAGTCTACGAGCAGTACTTC.

The chain combines TRBV4-2 with TRBJ2-7; D is ambiguous. The CDR3 extends over 15 amino acids. Germline V CDR1 and CDR2: LGHNA, YNFKEQ. Trimming took off 4 bases at V and 1 base at J, with 14 bases between the two ends. Here the CDR3 reads CASSPQRLLSYEQYF. For the CDR3, the DNA is TGTGCCAGCAGCCCCCAGAGGCTCCTGTCCTACGAGCAGTACTTC.

This chain connects TRBV2 to TRBJ1-2; no firm D call. CDR3 length: 15 amino acids. The V gene lost 5 bases and the J gene lost 5 bases, with 18 bases spanning the gap. Germline V CDR1 and CDR2: SNHLY, FYNNEI. Here the CDR3 DNA reads TGTGCCAGCAGTTCGGGTCCCCTTCTTGGTTATGGCTACACCTTC. This codes for CASSSGPLLGYGYTF.